This is a list of T cell receptor beta chains from one sample in a study of T-cell memory formation after mild COVID-19. TCRdb re-analysed the 5' RACE reads in MiXCR, keeping a single row per CDR3 protein. The sample yields approximately 260,000 distinct CDR3 sequences, 15% to 20% seen once. The sample comprised PBMCs or a T cell subset sorted from them (not recorded which). The origin of the receptors is a man between 18 and 35 years old who had mild COVID-19 (a few samples of this study predate the infection). Cell type and time point are not known. CDR3s include the opening cysteine and the closing phenylalanine or tryptophan. D genes are given only for firm matches. Clone size is shown for a subset of rows, as once, few, many or a class of expanded clone.

j_gene | d_gene | abundance | v_gene | CDR3aa | CDR3nt
TRBJ2-5 | TRBD1 | . | TRBV28 | CASSALQGAQETQYF | TGTGCCAGCAGTGCGCTACAGGGGGCCCAAGAGACCCAGTACTTC
TRBJ1-2 | . | few | TRBV7-8 | CASSTGGGYGYTF | TGTGCCAGCAGCACCGGCGGGGGCTATGGCTACACCTTC
TRBJ2-3 | TRBD1 | . | TRBV24-1 | CATSSSDRATDTQYF | TGTGCCACCAGTTCAAGCGACAGGGCCACAGATACGCAGTATTTT
TRBJ2-3 | . | many | TRBV5-1 | CASSFTGPSRTDTQYF | TGCGCCAGCAGCTTTACCGGCCCCTCCCGCACAGATACGCAGTATTTT
TRBJ2-7 | TRBD1 | few | TRBV4-3 | CASSQGWDSAYEQYF | TGCGCCAGCAGCCAGGGATGGGACAGCGCCTACGAGCAGTACTTC
TRBJ2-7 | . | few | TRBV27 | CATTQRLGLTYEQYF | TGTGCCACCACCCAGAGGTTGGGGCTAACCTACGAGCAGTACTTC
TRBJ1-1 | TRBD1 | . | TRBV6-5 | CASSETGGKNTEAFF | TGTGCCAGCAGTGAGACAGGGGGCAAGAACACTGAAGCTTTCTTT
TRBJ2-5 | TRBD2 | once | TRBV12-3/TRBV12-4 | CASSPASGGAAYF | TGTGCCAGCAGTCCCGCCAGCGGGGGGGCCGCGTACTTC
TRBJ2-5 | TRBD2 | few | TRBV7-8 | CASSRAGREETQYF | TGTGCCAGCAGCCGAGCGGGGCGAGAAGAGACCCAGTACTTC
TRBJ1-5 | . | many | TRBV7-2 | CASSLGNQPQHF | TGTGCCAGCAGCTTAGGCAATCAGCCCCAGCATTTT
TRBJ2-3 | . | many | TRBV9 | CASSVDRDTQYF | TGTGCCAGCAGCGTAGATAGAGATACGCAGTATTTT
TRBJ1-1 | . | . | TRBV28 | CASSRAGPGEAFF | TGTGCCAGCAGTAGGGCAGGGCCGGGTGAAGCTTTCTTT
TRBJ2-3 | . | few | TRBV20-1 | CSARLADTQYF | TGCAGTGCTAGACTGGCGGATACGCAGTATTTT
TRBJ2-1 | . | few | TRBV5-1 | CASSLAASYNEQFF | TGCGCCAGCAGCTTGGCAGCGTCCTACAATGAGCAGTTCTTC
TRBJ1-6 | . | . | TRBV10-3 | CAISDPQAPLHF | TGTGCCATCAGTGACCCTCAGGCACCCCTCCACTTT
TRBJ2-2 | . | few | TRBV4-3 | CASSQAPGTRDTGELFF | TGCGCCAGCAGCCAGGCCCCCGGGACGAGGGATACCGGGGAGCTGTTTTTT
TRBJ2-5 | . | few | TRBV4-3 | CASSQDRSTETQYF | TGCGCCAGCAGCCAAGATCGGAGCACGGAGACCCAGTACTTC
TRBJ1-3 | TRBD1 | many | TRBV20-1 | CSARTAGTGTNTIYF | TGCAGTGCTAGAACGGCCGGGACAGGGACGAACACCATATATTTT
TRBJ2-7 | TRBD1 | . | TRBV4-1 | CASSQEISRGPYEQYF | TGCGCCAGCAGCCAAGAGATTTCCAGGGGGCCCTACGAGCAGTACTTC